These 23 T cell receptor beta chains were all obtained from the same sample, sequenced in a study of blood T cell repertoires in COVID-19. Generated by immunoSEQ multiplex PCR, the TCRdb table keeps only in-frame clones and is missing some. The sample holds 150,000 to 200,000 clones, roughly 80% seen once. The sequenced material came from peripheral blood. The receptor set was obtained from a woman aged 25 to 45 with acute or convalescent COVID-19.

The chain uses TRBV13 and TRBJ2-5, with TRBD2 matching 8 bases. The J segment lost 2 bases and the V segment lost 7 bases, leaving 9 bases of the junction unmatched. The CDR3 has 15 amino acids. Germline CDR1 reads PRHDT; CDR2 reads FYEKMQ (reference sequence). CDR3 in DNA: TGTGCCAGCACCATCCGACCGGGAGGGCAAGAGACCCAGTACTTC. As protein: CASTIRPGGQETQYF.

This chain uses TRBV28 with TRBJ2-3; 8 bases map to TRBD2. The germline V gene encodes CDR1 MDHEN and CDR2 SYDVKM. J was trimmed by 3 bases and V by 8 bases; bases with no gene match: 7. The CDR3 extends over 14 amino acids. Here the CDR3 reads CASFTSGTTDTQYF. In DNA form, the CDR3 reads TGTGCCAGCTTTACTAGCGGAACTACAGATACGCAGTATTTT.

J is TRBJ2-3 and V is TRBV21-1; TRBD1, the D gene given by the table, was not confirmed from the DNA. TRBV21-1 is a pseudogene locus. The CDR3 extends over 12 amino acids. The CDR3 loop is CASSNRSDTQYF. CDR3 bases: TGTGCCAGCAGCAACAGGTCCGATACGCAGTATTTT.

V is TRBV15 and J is TRBJ2-3; 8 bases are shared with TRBD2. The ends lost 0 bases at V and 2 bases at J; junction bases unmatched: 7. CDR3 length equals 17 residues. Germline CDR1 is LNHNV and CDR2 is YYDKDF (reference sequence). CDR3 region: CATSRDLGGGITDTQYF. For the CDR3, the DNA is TGTGCCACCAGCAGAGATCTGGGCGGGGGGATCACAGATACGCAGTATTTT.

This chain uses TRBV7-2 with TRBJ1-1; 8 nucleotides line up with TRBD1. The length of the CDR3 is 14 residues. V was pared by 5 bases and J by 8 bases, with 10 bases of the junction left unmatched. CDR1 and CDR2 from the germline V gene are SGHTA and FQGNSA. This CDR3 is CASSPRQGSKEAFF. DNA of the CDR3: TGTGCCAGCAGCCCTCGACAGGGGTCGAAGGAAGCTTTCTTT.

The genes are TRBV27 and TRBJ1-6; D uncertain. CDR1 MNHEY and CDR2 SMNVEV come from the germline V gene (reference sequence). The V end lost 8 bases, the J end lost 5 bases, and 13 bases lay between the germline ends. The CDR3 has 14 amino acids. The CDR3 coding sequence is TGTGCCAGCTCTTACGGGATTAATAATTCACCCCTCCACTTT. This gives the protein CASSYGINNSPLHF.

This clone was recorded only once. The J gene is TRBJ2-2, the V gene TRBV19, with 7 bases fitting TRBD2. The CDR3 consists of 15 residues. Germline V gene sequence: CDR1 LNHDA, CDR2 SQIVND (reference sequence). The V gene end was trimmed by 7 bases and the J gene end by 3 bases; junction bases not matched to a gene: 8. The chain's CDR3 is CASKGLAVDTGELFF. Written as DNA, the CDR3 is TGTGCCAGTAAAGGGCTAGCGGTCGACACCGGGGAGCTGTTTTTT.

This sequence joins TRBV11-2 and TRBJ1-1; no clear D gene. Germline CDR1 is SGHAT and CDR2 is FQNNGV. V was pared by 1 base and J by 7 bases, with 10 bases between. This CDR3 is 13 amino acids long. CDR3 coding DNA: TGTGCCAGCAGCTTAGGCCTACACAGTGAAGCTTTCTTT. This sequence encodes CASSLGLHSEAFF.

This clone was seen only once. The V call is TRBV7-3, the J call TRBJ2-3; 8 bases are shared with TRBD2. V lost 2 bases and J lost 2; bases outside the gene matches: 3. Germline V lookup: CDR1 SGHTA, CDR2 FQGTGA. The CDR3 length is 15 residues. In DNA form, the CDR3 reads TGTGCCAGCAGCTTAGCGGGGGGAATCACAGATACGCAGTATTTT. This gives the protein CASSLAGGITDTQYF. The full variable domain, in which reference TRBV7-3 and TRBJ2-3 provide the parts outside the CDR3, is GAGVSQTPSNKVTEKGKYVELRCDPISGHTALYWYRQSLGQGPEFLIYFQGTGAADDSGLPNDRFFAVRPEGSVSTLKIQRTERGDSAVYLCASSLAGGITDTQYFGPGTRLTVL.

The J gene is TRBJ2-7, the V gene TRBV6-2 or TRBV6-3; tentative D call: TRBD2 (6 bases). Germline V gene data show CDR1 as MNHEY and CDR2 as SVGEGT. This CDR3 is 16 amino acids long. V was shortened by 4 bases and J by 0 bases, with 16 bases between the two germline ends. The CDR3 reads CASSWDSRGTSYEQYF. The CDR3, as DNA: TGTGCCAGCAGTTGGGACTCACGGGGGACCTCCTACGAGCAGTACTTC.

DNA for the CDR3: TGTGCCAGCAGCAACCGTTCCAGGGGGCGTTCGGGCTACTACTACAATGAGCAGTTCTTC. Encoded protein: CASSNRSRGRSGYYYNEQFF. This chain uses TRBV21-1 with TRBJ2-1; TRBD1, the D gene given by the table, was not confirmed from the DNA. TRBV21-1 is listed as a pseudogene. The CDR3 runs 20 residues.

CDR3 residues: CASNSGAEAFF. In DNA, the CDR3 is TGTGCCAGCAACAGCGGGGCTGAAGCTTTCTTT. The genes are TRBV6-5 and TRBJ1-1; D remains unclear. Germline values: CDR1 MNHEY, CDR2 SVGAGI. V shed 7 bases and J shed 6 bases, with 9 bases lying between them. The CDR3 sequence is 11 residues long.

This chain connects TRBV5-6 to TRBJ1-3; D not certain. This CDR3 has 17 residues. Deletions cut 0 bases from V and 0 bases from J, with 13 bases between. CDR1 is SGHDT and CDR2 is YYEEEE in the germline V gene. DNA of the CDR3: TGTGCCAGCAGCTTGGGAGCGGCAGTAATCTCTGGAAACACCATATATTTT. It specifies CASSLGAAVISGNTIYF.

This sequence joins TRBV19 and TRBJ1-2, with D hard to call. Trimming cost V 1 base and J 0 bases, with 12 bases left between them. There are 16 residues in the CDR3. Germline V gene lookup returns CDR1 LNHDA and CDR2 SQIVND (reference sequence). This CDR3 is CASSIASQASNYGYTF. CDR3 sequence (DNA): TGTGCCAGTAGTATAGCCTCCCAGGCGTCTAACTATGGCTACACCTTC.

CDR3 loop: CASRAGTVNTEAFF. CDR3 DNA: TGCGCCAGCAGAGCCGGGACAGTGAACACTGAAGCTTTCTTT. The rearrangement uses TRBV5-1 and TRBJ1-1, with 7 bases aligning to TRBD1. The CDR3 has 14 residues. Trimming at V came to 5 bases and at J to 0 bases, leaving 4 bases not matched to a gene. CDR1 is SGHRS, CDR2 YFSETQ, per germline.

The chain combines TRBV29-1 with TRBJ2-1; D gene uncertain. The V end was cut by 0 bases, the J end by 0 bases, with 9 bases between. The CDR3 totals 15 residues. Germline loops: CDR1 SQVTM, CDR2 ANQGSEA. The CDR3 region has the DNA TGCAGCGTTGAAGATCCTGAGAGCTCCTACAATGAGCAGTTCTTC. Protein: CSVEDPESSYNEQFF.

The rearrangement uses TRBV5-5 and TRBJ1-4, with TRBD1 identical over 8 bases. This CDR3 contains 15 residues. V trimming: 1 base; J trimming: 4 bases; junction bases outside the gene matches: 3. CDR1 SGHKS and CDR2 YYEKEE come from the germline V gene (reference sequence). The CDR3 bases are TGTGCCAGCAGCTTGCGGGACAGGAATAATGAAAAACTGTTTTTT. This translates into CASSLRDRNNEKLFF.

This rearrangement joins TRBV27 to TRBJ2-2; D unresolved. CDR1 is MNHEY, CDR2 SMNVEV, per germline (reference sequence). The length of the CDR3 is 13 residues. V lost 6 bases, J lost 4 bases, and 9 bases lay in between. The CDR3 nucleotides read TGTGCCAGCAGCCCACAGATCACCGGGGAGCTGTTTTTT. Translation gives CASSPQITGELFF.

The chain links TRBV12-3 or TRBV12-4 to TRBJ1-1; perhaps TRBD1 as D (5 bases). Trimming removed 6 bases from V and 2 bases from J, with 7 bases in between. This CDR3 has 12 amino acids. CDR3 in DNA: TGTGCCAGCAGGACAGAAAACACTGAAGCTTTCTTT. It translates to CASRTENTEAFF.

CDR3 coding DNA: TGTGCCAGCAGCCCGGGAGCCGGGAGATACAATGAGCAGTTCTTC. It translates to CASSPGAGRYNEQFF. J is TRBJ2-1 and V is TRBV7-2, with a tentative D call TRBD2 (6 bases). Germline assignment: CDR1 SGHTA and CDR2 FQGNSA. The V end lost 5 bases, the J end lost 4 bases, and 15 bases lay between the germline ends. The CDR3 is made up of 15 amino acids. The variable domain in full, with the rest retrieved from reference TRBV7-2 and TRBJ2-1, is GAGVSQSPSNKVTEKGKDVELRCDPISGHTALYWYRQSLGQGLEFLIYFQGNSAPDKSGLPSDRFSAERTGGSVSTLTIQRTQQEDSAVYLCASSPGAGRYNEQFFGPGTRLTVL.

The V call is TRBV7-6, the J call TRBJ2-7; 9 positions match TRBD2. The V gene end was trimmed by 4 bases and the J gene end by 2 bases; junction bases not matched to a gene: 6. This CDR3 has 15 amino acids. Germline CDR1 reads SGHVS; CDR2 reads FNYEAQ. In DNA form, the CDR3 reads TGTGCCAGCAGCTCACTAGCGGGTCGCACCTACGAGCAGTACTTC. It specifies CASSSLAGRTYEQYF.

CDR3 coding DNA: TGTGCCAGCAGAATGGGGGGGCTGAATGAAAAACTGTTTTTT. Translated, it gives CASRMGGLNEKLFF. The chain combines TRBV28 with TRBJ1-4; TRBD1 might be the D (6 bases). V lost 6 bases to trimming and J lost 5 bases, with 13 bases between them. Germline assignment: CDR1 MDHEN and CDR2 SYDVKM. The CDR3 covers 14 residues.

The chain links TRBV11-1 to TRBJ1-1, with 7 bases identical to TRBD1. Germline lookup yields CDR1 SGHAT and CDR2 FQDESV (reference sequence). V was pared by 5 bases and J by 4 bases, with 10 bases of the junction left unmatched. This CDR3 region has 15 residues. The CDR3 region is CASSVRQGRVTEAFF. The CDR3 DNA reads as TGTGCCAGCAGCGTAAGACAGGGTAGAGTCACTGAAGCTTTCTTT.